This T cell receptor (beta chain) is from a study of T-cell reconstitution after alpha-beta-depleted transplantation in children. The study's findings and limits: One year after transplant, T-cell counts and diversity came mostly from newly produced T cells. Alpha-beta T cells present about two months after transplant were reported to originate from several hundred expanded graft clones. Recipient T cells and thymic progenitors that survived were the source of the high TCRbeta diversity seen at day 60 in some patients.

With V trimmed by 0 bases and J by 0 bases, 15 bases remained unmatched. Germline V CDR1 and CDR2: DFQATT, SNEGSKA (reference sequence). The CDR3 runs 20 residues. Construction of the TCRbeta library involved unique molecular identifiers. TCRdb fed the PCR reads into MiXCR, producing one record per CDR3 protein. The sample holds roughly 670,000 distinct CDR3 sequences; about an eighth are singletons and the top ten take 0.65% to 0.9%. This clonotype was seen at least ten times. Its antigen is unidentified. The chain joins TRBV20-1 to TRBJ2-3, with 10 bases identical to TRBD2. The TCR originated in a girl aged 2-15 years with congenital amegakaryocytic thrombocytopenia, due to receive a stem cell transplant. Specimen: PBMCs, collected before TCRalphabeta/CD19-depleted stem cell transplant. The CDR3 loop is CSARDLGLAGDAGSTDTQYF. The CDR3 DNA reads TGCAGTGCTAGAGATCTCGGTCTAGCGGGAGACGCGGGAAGCACAGATACGCAGTATTTT.